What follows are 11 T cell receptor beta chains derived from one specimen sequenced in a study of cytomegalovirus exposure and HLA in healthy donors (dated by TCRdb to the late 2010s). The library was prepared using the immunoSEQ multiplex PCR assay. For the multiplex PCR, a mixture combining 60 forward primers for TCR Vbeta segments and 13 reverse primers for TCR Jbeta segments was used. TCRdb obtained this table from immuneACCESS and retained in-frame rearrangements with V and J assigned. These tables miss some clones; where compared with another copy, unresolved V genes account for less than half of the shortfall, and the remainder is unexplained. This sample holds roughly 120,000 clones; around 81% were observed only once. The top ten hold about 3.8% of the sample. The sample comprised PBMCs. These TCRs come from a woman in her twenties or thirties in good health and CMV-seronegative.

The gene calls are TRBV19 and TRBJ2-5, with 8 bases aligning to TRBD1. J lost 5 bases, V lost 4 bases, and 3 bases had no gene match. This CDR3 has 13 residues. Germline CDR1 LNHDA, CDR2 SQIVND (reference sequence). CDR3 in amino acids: CASSRDRGETQYF. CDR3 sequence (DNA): TGTGCCAGTAGTAGAGACAGGGGCGAGACCCAGTACTTC.

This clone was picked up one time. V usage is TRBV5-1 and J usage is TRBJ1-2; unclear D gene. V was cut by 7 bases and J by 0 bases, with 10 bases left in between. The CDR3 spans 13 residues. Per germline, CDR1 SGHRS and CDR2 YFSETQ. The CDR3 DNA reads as TGCGCCAGCCGCCAGGATACTAACTATGGCTACACCTTC. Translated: CASRQDTNYGYTF.

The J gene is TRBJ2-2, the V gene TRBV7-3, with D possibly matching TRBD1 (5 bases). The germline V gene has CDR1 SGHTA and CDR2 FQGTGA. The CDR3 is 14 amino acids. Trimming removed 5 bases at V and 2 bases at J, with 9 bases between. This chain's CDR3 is CASSLDTNTGELFF. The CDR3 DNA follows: TGTGCCAGCAGCCTGGACACTAACACCGGGGAGCTGTTTTTT.

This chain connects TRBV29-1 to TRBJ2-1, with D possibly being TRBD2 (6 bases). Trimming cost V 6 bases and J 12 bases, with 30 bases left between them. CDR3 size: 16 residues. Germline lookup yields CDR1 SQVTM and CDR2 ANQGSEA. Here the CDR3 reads CSVIFTGAGRVVRQFF. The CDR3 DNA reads TGCAGCGTCATATTCACGGGAGCCGGACGGGTAGTTAGGCAGTTCTTC.

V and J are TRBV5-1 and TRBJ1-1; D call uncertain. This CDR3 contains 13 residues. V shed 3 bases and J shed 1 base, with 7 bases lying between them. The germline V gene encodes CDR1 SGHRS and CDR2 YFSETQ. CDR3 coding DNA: TGCGCCAGCAGCTCGCTCGGGAACACTGAAGCTTTCTTT. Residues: CASSSLGNTEAFF.

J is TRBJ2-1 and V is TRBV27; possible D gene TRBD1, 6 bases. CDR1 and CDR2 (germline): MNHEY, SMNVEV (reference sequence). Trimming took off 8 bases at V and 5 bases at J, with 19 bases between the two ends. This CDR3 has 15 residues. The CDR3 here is CASATRQELNNEQFF. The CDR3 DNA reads TGTGCCAGCGCGACTCGACAGGAGCTAAACAATGAGCAGTTCTTC.

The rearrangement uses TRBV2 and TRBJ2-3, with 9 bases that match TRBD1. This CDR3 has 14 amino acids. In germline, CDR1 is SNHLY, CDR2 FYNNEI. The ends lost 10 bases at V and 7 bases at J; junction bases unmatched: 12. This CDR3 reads CATKGTGSLNTQYF. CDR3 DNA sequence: TGTGCCACCAAAGGGACAGGGTCTCTGAATACGCAGTATTTT. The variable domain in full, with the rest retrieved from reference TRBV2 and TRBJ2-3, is EPEVTQTPSHQVTQMGQEVILRCVPISNHLYFYWYRQILGQKVEFLVSFYNNEISEKSEIFDDQFSVERPDGSNFTLKIRSTKLEDSAMYFCATKGTGSLNTQYFGPGTRLTVL.

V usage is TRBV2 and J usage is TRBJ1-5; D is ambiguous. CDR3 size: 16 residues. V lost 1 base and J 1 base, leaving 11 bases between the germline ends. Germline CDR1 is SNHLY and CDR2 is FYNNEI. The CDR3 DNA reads TGTGCCAGCAGTGAAGGTGGCCGGAGGAGCAATCAGCCCCAGCATTTT. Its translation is CASSEGGRRSNQPQHF.

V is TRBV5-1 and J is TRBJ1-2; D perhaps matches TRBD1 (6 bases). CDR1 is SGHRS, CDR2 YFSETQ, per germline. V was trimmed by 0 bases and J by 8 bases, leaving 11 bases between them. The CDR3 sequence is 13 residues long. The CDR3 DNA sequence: TGCGCCAGCAGCTTGGAGGAGAGGGGGGGCTACACCTTC. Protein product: CASSLEERGGYTF.

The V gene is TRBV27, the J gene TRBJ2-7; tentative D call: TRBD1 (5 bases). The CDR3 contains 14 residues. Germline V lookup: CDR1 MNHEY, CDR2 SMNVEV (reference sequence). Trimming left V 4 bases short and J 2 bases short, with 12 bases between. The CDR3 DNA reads TGTGCCAGCAGTTCTGACCTAGGGGCCTACGAGCAGTACTTC. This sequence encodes CASSSDLGAYEQYF.

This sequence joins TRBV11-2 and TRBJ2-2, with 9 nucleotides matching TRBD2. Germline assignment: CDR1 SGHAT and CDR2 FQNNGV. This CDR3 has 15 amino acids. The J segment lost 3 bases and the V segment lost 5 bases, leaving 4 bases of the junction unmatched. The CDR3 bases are TGTGCCAGCAGCGGGGTAGCGGGGGACACCGGGGAGCTGTTTTTT. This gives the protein CASSGVAGDTGELFF.